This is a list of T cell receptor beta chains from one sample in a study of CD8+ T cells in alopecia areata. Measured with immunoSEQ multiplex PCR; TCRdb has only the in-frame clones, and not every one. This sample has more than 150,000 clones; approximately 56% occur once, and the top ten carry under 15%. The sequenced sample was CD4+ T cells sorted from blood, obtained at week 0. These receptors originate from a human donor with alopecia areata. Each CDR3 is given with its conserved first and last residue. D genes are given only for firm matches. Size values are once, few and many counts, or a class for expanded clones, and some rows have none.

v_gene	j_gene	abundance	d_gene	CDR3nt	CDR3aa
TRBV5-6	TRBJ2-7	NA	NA	TGTGCCAGCAGCTTGGGCGGGACCTACGAGCAGTACTTC	CASSLGGTYEQYF
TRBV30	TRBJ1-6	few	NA	TGTGCCTGGAGTCCCGGGGGGGCCCGGAGCTCCTATAATTCACCCCTCCACTTT	CAWSPGGARSSYNSPLHF
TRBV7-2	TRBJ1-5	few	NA	TGTGCCAGCAGCTTAGGAGGGGCTGGACAGCCCCAGCATTTT	CASSLGGAGQPQHF
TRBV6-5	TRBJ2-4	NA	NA	TGTGCCAGCAGGACAACAGGTTTTGTCAAAAACATTCAGTACTTC	CASRTTGFVKNIQYF
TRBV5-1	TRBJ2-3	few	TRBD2	TGCGCCAGCAGCCCTGGGCTAGCGGGGGGGCCTAGCCTCACAGATACGCAGTATTTT	CASSPGLAGGPSLTDTQYF
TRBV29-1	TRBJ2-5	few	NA	TGCAGCGTTGTGGAAGAGACCCAGTACTTC	CSVVEETQYF
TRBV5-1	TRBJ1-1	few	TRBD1	TGCGCCAGCAGCCGCGCGACAGGGATGAACACTGAAGCTTTCTTT	CASSRATGMNTEAFF
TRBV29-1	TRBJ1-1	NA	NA	TGCAGCGTTTCGGGCAGGCTGTCGGCGGGGTTGAGGACTGAAGCTTTCTTT	CSVSGRLSAGLRTEAFF
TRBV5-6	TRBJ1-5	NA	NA	TGTGCCAGCAGCTTGCAGGGAAGGTATAGCAATCAGCCCCAGCATTTT	CASSLQGRYSNQPQHF
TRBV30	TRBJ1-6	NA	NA	TGTGCCTGGATGCGGGGGGCGCGGTCACCCCTCCACTTT	CAWMRGARSPLHF